A selection of T cell receptor beta chains follows, all from one sample in a study of cytomegalovirus exposure and HLA in healthy donors. This table comes from immunoSEQ multiplex PCR, and its TCRdb copy is limited to in-frame clones, with some not included. The sample has 170,000 or so clones; about 85% are singletons. Sequencing was done on a sample of PBMCs. Source of these receptors: a young man in good health and CMV-seropositive. CDR3s include the opening cysteine and the closing phenylalanine or tryptophan. Fields, in order: J gene, V gene, clone size, D gene, CDR3 length, CDR3 DNA, CDR3 protein. A D gene is named only where the DNA matches it firmly. A row's size may be missing; if present it is once, few, many or a size class.

>TRBJ2-3|TRBV6-4|.|TRBD2|15
TGTGCCAGCAGTGAAGGCGGGGGGGCCACAGATACGCAGTATTTT
CASSEGGGATDTQYF
>TRBJ2-1|TRBV6-5|.|.|14
TGTGCCAGCAGTGCCGGTTCACCCTACAATGAGCAGTTCTTC
CASSAGSPYNEQFF
>TRBJ2-5|TRBV28|.|.|12
TGTGCCAGCAGAGAGGGTCGAGAGACCCAGTACTTC
CASREGRETQYF
>TRBJ2-3|TRBV28|.|TRBD1|14
TGTGCCAGCACTTCGGGGACAGCCACAGATACGCAGTATTTT
CASTSGTATDTQYF
>TRBJ2-5|TRBV19|.|.|15
TGTGCCAGTAGTCTTCGACAGGGAGGAGAAGAGACCCAGTACTTC
CASSLRQGGEETQYF
>TRBJ2-3|TRBV27|.|TRBD2|19
TGTGCCAGCAGAGGCTCTTCCGGGACTAGCGGGGGATATAGAGATACGCAGTATTTT
CASRGSSGTSGGYRDTQYF
>TRBJ2-2|TRBV2|few|TRBD2|16
TGTGCCAGCAGTCTAGGACTAGCGGGGGGCTCCGGGGAGCTGTTTTTT
CASSLGLAGGSGELFF
>TRBJ1-5|TRBV29-1|.|TRBD1|16
TGCAGCGTAGATTCCGGGACAGGGGGCGTGGATCAGCCCCAGCATTTT
CSVDSGTGGVDQPQHF
>TRBJ1-2|TRBV29-1|.|.|15
TGCAGCGTTCCGGGGGTCCCCCTCTCTAACTATGGCTACACCTTC
CSVPGVPLSNYGYTF
>TRBJ2-1|TRBV7-9|.|.|16
TGTGCCAGCAGCTCACTGGACACGTCAATCGGGAATGAGCAGTTCTTC
CASSSLDTSIGNEQFF
>TRBJ1-3|TRBV27|.|.|14
TGTGCCAGCAGTTTAGGTGGAGCTCGAAACACCATATATTTT
CASSLGGARNTIYF
>TRBJ2-2|TRBV5-1|.|TRBD1|15
TGCGCCAGCAGCATGACAGGGGGCGACACCGGGGAGCTGTTTTTT
CASSMTGGDTGELFF
>TRBJ1-1|TRBV4-1|.|.|15
TGCGCCAGCAGCCACGTCGACAGGATGAACACTGAAGCTTTCTTT
CASSHVDRMNTEAFF
>TRBJ1-1|TRBV9|.|.|14
TGTGCCAGCAGCTCGACCGTGGGGAGCACTGAAGCTTTCTTT
CASSSTVGSTEAFF
>TRBJ2-3|TRBV2|once|.|15
TGTGCCAGCAGCCTCAGGGACTTAAGCACAGATACGCAGTATTTT
CASSLRDLSTDTQYF
>TRBJ1-6|TRBV6-5|.|.|14
TGTGCCAGCAGTTACTTTCTAGCCAATTCACCCCTCCACTTT
CASSYFLANSPLHF
>TRBJ1-6|TRBV28|.|TRBD1|16
TGTGCCAGCAGTTTTGAAAACAGGGGTGGGGGATCACCCCTCCACTTT
CASSFENRGGGSPLHF
>TRBJ1-3|TRBV6-5|.|.|11
TGTGCCGCGCGACAGGGAAACACCATATATTTT
CAARQGNTIYF
>TRBJ2-3|TRBV19|once|.|14
TGTGCCAGTAGAACCCGTCTAACGACAGATACGCAGTATTTT
CASRTRLTTDTQYF
>TRBJ1-5|TRBV28|.|TRBD1|15
TGTGCCAGCAGTGAGTCACAGGGGGCGGATCAGCCCCAGCATTTT
CASSESQGADQPQHF
>TRBJ2-2|TRBV10-1|.|.|13
TGCGCCAGCAGTGACGGGGAAGTCGGGGAGCTGTTTTTT
CASSDGEVGELFF
>TRBJ2-2|TRBV9|.|.|16
TGTGCCAGCAGCGTAGTGGGGCAGCCGAACACCGGGGAGCTGTTTTTT
CASSVVGQPNTGELFF